Listed here is a single T cell receptor beta chain. Its target is not known. Documented time point: neoterminal ileum biopsy at postoperative endoscopy, about 6 months after surgery. The sample originates from a study of T cell repertoires in ileal Crohn's disease. Regarding the study as a whole: All patients with clonality above 26.8% had endoscopic recurrence.

TCRdb's table, derived via immunoSEQ multiplex PCR, lists solely in-frame clones and lacks some. This table holds roughly 4,900 clones, roughly 80% found once. The CDR3 has 13 amino acids. Per the germline V gene, CDR1 is MDHEN and CDR2 is SYDVKM. Trimming left V 5 bases short and J 5 bases short, with 12 bases between. Sample: ileal tissue. This clonotype originated in an adult with Crohn's disease. V and J are TRBV28 and TRBJ1-2; D gene unclear. CDR3 coding DNA: TGTGCCAGCAGTCCTGACGGGAGGTATGGCTACACCTTC. It is translated as CASSPDGRYGYTF.